This T cell receptor beta chain emerged from a study of T cells in lung cancer brain metastases listed by TCRdb under 2018. About the study as a whole: Seventeen of the 20 patients had a history of tobacco use, with a median of roughly 40 pack-years. Of the 20 to 25 patients, eighteen received no interval therapy between resection of the primary and resection of the metastasis. A median interval of roughly 50 weeks was observed between acquisition of the primary and brain metastasis specimens. TCR beta CDR3 repertoires were compared between fully resected primary non-small cell lung cancers and paired brain metastases. The cohort included around 20 patients who provided about 40 specimens, with each patient contributing one primary lung lesion and one brain metastasis. Patients had a median age at first diagnosis of 57.5 years, with about nine males and roughly 11 females. An average DNA integrity number of about 3.9 was found in both primary and metastatic specimens, and no significant difference was detected between sites. The full study reports these points: Most clones were specific to a single lesion, and overlap between paired lesions was limited (mean Morisita index around 0.2). The ten most abundant clones made up a significantly larger repertoire fraction in brain metastases than primaries, suggesting clonal expansion. Compared with their paired primaries, brain metastases had significantly fewer unique productive clones (median about 1,500 versus 4,500). The study could not control for the effects of preoperative corticosteroids on T cell infiltration in brain metastases. Retrieval of the complete infiltrating T cell repertoire may have been prevented by DNA fragmentation in FFPE samples.

Patients had resection either for delayed recurrence of a solitary brain metastasis or for synchronous oligometastatic disease. Patients with a history of multiple malignancies were excluded so that cancers other than NSCLC would not be included. Tumor areas were macrodissected from 4 or 5 deparaffinized approximately 11 um unstained sections under guidance from marked H&E slides. All specimens were formalin-fixed and paraffin-embedded (FFPE). The AllPrep DNA/RNA FFPE Kit was used to extract genomic DNA. On this clone itself: There is no known antigen for this receptor. No much larger clonotype is one base removed from it; base qualities were not supplied.

Between roughly 2 and 5 ug genomic DNA was input per sample, and equal DNA input was given to paired samples. TCR beta libraries were constructed with the immunoSEQ hsTCRbeta Kit, with multiplexed V and J gene primers used across two PCR steps. Pooled libraries with positive and negative controls were sequenced on an Illumina MiSeq using a 100-cycle paired-end protocol. For the original study's pipeline: Raw data were processed by the immunoSEQ vendor into normalized, annotated TCR beta repertoire reports. Richness was counted as unique clones by nucleotide sequence, and total richness was extrapolated with the iChao1 and Efron-Thisted estimators. Pielou's evenness, Simpson's index, top-ten clone proportional abundance, and Morisita overlap index were used to characterize and compare paired lesions. In its TCRdb copy, this immuneACCESS table keeps in-frame sequences only and misses some clones. Where compared with another copy, unresolved V genes explain less than half of these, and the others have no known cause. Clonal size and the V and J genes are those of that table, whereas D and trimming came from the DNA. A total of a few thousand clones appear in this sample, about nine tenths of them only once. The ten largest make up around 4% of the sample.

There are 12 amino acids in the CDR3, from cysteine to phenylalanine inclusive. Only the CDR3 part of the read is kept: 36 bases, read in frame from the first base. V is shortened by 8 bases, J by 0 bases, and the region joining them spans 7 bases. CDR1 SGHVS and CDR2 FQNEAQ are derived from the germline V gene. The chain links TRBV7-8 with TRBJ1-2, with the D gene not confidently named. Sequencing was done on a sample of tumor tissue from the primary lung tumor. Per the publication, the cell subset or site label means: primary lung cancer lesion. This clonotype was sampled from a man between 65 and 80 years old with non-small cell lung cancer. At the DNA level, the sequence is TGTGCCAGCGAGGCCGCTAACTATGGCTACACCTTC. Its protein reads: CASEAANYGYTF.